These 25 T cell receptor beta chains came from one sample sequenced in a study of blood T cell repertoires in COVID-19. Sequencing was performed with immunoSEQ multiplex PCR; in TCRdb, only in-frame clones are kept and a portion is missing. The repertoire includes approximately 330,000 clones, 80% to 90% of them detected once, and more than 7.5% sits in the top ten. The specimen was peripheral blood. Every receptor here comes from a man aged 25 to 40 with COVID-19, enrolled during active disease.

The gene calls are TRBV19 and TRBJ2-3, with 7 nucleotides matching TRBD1. CDR1 is LNHDA and CDR2 is SQIVND in the germline V gene (reference sequence). The CDR3 covers 15 residues. Unmatched junction bases numbered 9, after V lost 7 bases and J lost 2 bases. CDR3 amino acids: CASTNGQVPTDTQYF. CDR3 coding DNA: TGTGCCAGTACCAATGGACAGGTACCCACAGATACGCAGTATTTT.

The V gene is TRBV13, the J gene TRBJ2-1; D remains ambiguous. The CDR3 extends over 11 amino acids. V was shortened by 5 bases and J by 4 bases, with 3 bases between the two germline ends. Germline CDR1 is PRHDT and CDR2 is FYEKMQ (reference sequence). The CDR3 loop is CASSTYNEQFF. CDR3 bases: TGTGCCAGCAGCACATACAATGAGCAGTTCTTC.

This clone showed up just once. The chain recombines TRBV7-8 with TRBJ2-6, with 8 bases identical to TRBD1. The germline CDR1 and CDR2 sequences are SGHVS and FQNEAQ. The CDR3 is 13 amino acids. V lost 10 bases and J lost 4; bases outside the gene matches: 3. The CDR3 here is CATGGSGANVLTF. The CDR3 DNA follows: TGTGCCACAGGGGGCTCCGGGGCCAACGTCCTGACTTTC.

The DNA of the CDR3 is TGTGCCAGCCAGGAGGGGTACGAGCAGTACTTC. Its protein is CASQEGYEQYF. The V call is TRBV5-6, the J call TRBJ2-7; maybe TRBD2 (6 bases). Germline CDR1 SGHDT, CDR2 YYEEEE. This CDR3 has 11 amino acids. Trimming removed 7 bases from V and 4 bases from J, with 9 bases in between.

The chain recombines TRBV6-5 with TRBJ1-1; tentative D call: TRBD1 (6 bases). Per germline, CDR1 MNHEY and CDR2 SVGAGI. This CDR3 spans 13 amino acids. Trimming stripped 5 bases from V and 4 bases from J, with 11 bases between. The CDR3 spells CASSTGSSTEAFF. The CDR3 nucleotides are TGTGCCAGCAGTACAGGGAGTAGCACTGAAGCTTTCTTT.

The J gene is TRBJ1-1, the V gene TRBV12-3 or TRBV12-4, with D tentatively TRBD1 (5 bases). Deletions cut 8 bases from V and 1 base from J, with 11 bases between. CDR3 size: 13 residues. The CDR3 reads CASEKGKNTEAFF. The CDR3 nucleotides are TGTGCCAGCGAGAAGGGGAAGAACACTGAAGCTTTCTTT.

The chain couples TRBV9 to TRBJ2-7; 8 positions agree with TRBD1. The germline V gene has CDR1 SGDLS and CDR2 YYNGEE. V was clipped by 4 bases and J by 0 bases; unmatched bases: 6. The CDR3 contains 15 residues. The CDR3 nucleotides read TGTGCCAGCAGCCGGTACGACAGGGGCTCCTACGAGCAGTACTTC. This sequence encodes CASSRYDRGSYEQYF.

This clone was seen a single time. The chain combines TRBV19 with TRBJ2-3; 7 bases are shared with TRBD2. CDR3 length: 15 residues. V trimming: 6 bases; J trimming: 3 bases; junction bases outside the gene matches: 9. Germline values: CDR1 LNHDA, CDR2 SQIVND (reference sequence). CDR3 in DNA: TGTGCCAGTAGGCAGGCCGGGGGGTCGACAGATACGCAGTATTTT. This codes for CASRQAGGSTDTQYF.

This chain joins TRBV5-6 and TRBJ1-3, with 8 bases matching TRBD1. V trimming: 5 bases; J trimming: 4 bases; junction bases outside the gene matches: 8. The germline V gene encodes CDR1 SGHDT and CDR2 YYEEEE. This CDR3 has 15 amino acids. This CDR3 reads CASRKTGAGGNTIYF. CDR3 in DNA: TGTGCCAGCAGAAAGACAGGGGCGGGAGGAAACACCATATATTTT. Variable domain in full (rest from reference TRBV5-6 and TRBJ1-3): DAGVTQSPTHLIKTRGQQVTLRCSPKSGHDTVSWYQQALGQGPQFIFQYYEEEERQRGNFPDRFSGHQFPNYSSELNVNALLLGDSALYLCASRKTGAGGNTIYFGEGSWLTVV.

The J gene is TRBJ2-1, the V gene TRBV24-1, with 9 bases lining up with TRBD2. The V segment lost 8 bases and the J segment 7 bases; nucleotides outside the gene matches: 11. CDR3 length: 15 residues. Per germline, CDR1 KGHDR and CDR2 SFDVKD. CDR3 nucleotides: TGTGCCACCAACAGCGGGAGGAACCCTAGGAATGAGCAGTTCTTC. Translated, it gives CATNSGRNPRNEQFF.

The gene calls are TRBV19 and TRBJ2-1; 8 nucleotides align to TRBD2. CDR3 size: 16 residues. Germline-derived CDR1 and CDR2 are LNHDA and SQIVND (reference sequence). J lost 1 base, V lost 5 bases, and 7 bases had no gene match. CDR3 in amino acids: CASSRGGAGSYNEQFF. The CDR3, as DNA: TGTGCCAGTAGTCGGGGGGGCGCGGGGTCCTACAATGAGCAGTTCTTC.

The chain has TRBV19 and TRBJ2-5; TRBD2 matches at 7 bases. With V trimmed by 5 bases and J by 7 bases, 10 bases remained unmatched. The CDR3 covers 14 residues. CDR1 and CDR2 (germline): LNHDA, SQIVND (reference sequence). The CDR3 reads CASSSGGRAGTQYF. The CDR3 DNA is TGTGCCAGTAGTTCGGGAGGCAGGGCTGGGACCCAGTACTTC.

DNA for the CDR3: TGTGCCAGCAGTCGGTCACCCGGGACAGGGGTCACTGGAAACACCATATATTTT. Its translation is CASSRSPGTGVTGNTIYF. The chain joins TRBV9 to TRBJ1-3; 10 bases align to TRBD1. Unmatched junction bases numbered 13, after V lost 5 bases and J lost 2 bases. The CDR3 runs to 18 residues. In germline, CDR1 is SGDLS, CDR2 YYNGEE. The whole variable domain, filled in from reference TRBV9 and TRBJ1-3, reads DSGVTQTPKHLITATGQRVTLRCSPRSGDLSVYWYQQSLDQGLQFLIQYYNGEERAKGNILERFSAQQFPDLHSELNLSSLELGDSALYFCASSRSPGTGVTGNTIYFGEGSWLTVV.

J is TRBJ1-2 and V is TRBV25-1; no firm D call. The CDR3 extends over 15 amino acids. Trimming removed 2 bases from V and 2 bases from J, with 12 bases in between. CDR1 is MGHDK, CDR2 SYGVNS, per germline. The CDR3 is CASSEGWAGNYGYTF. Here the CDR3 DNA reads TGTGCCAGCAGTGAAGGGTGGGCCGGAAACTATGGCTACACCTTC.

The chain couples TRBV28 to TRBJ1-2; no clear D gene. CDR1 is MDHEN and CDR2 is SYDVKM in the germline V gene. The CDR3 extends over 13 amino acids. Trimming removed 7 bases from V and 0 bases from J, with 9 bases in between. CDR3 in DNA: TGTGCCAGCATCGGGATGCCTAACTATGGCTACACCTTC. Translating it yields CASIGMPNYGYTF.

This clone was detected only once. The chain employs TRBV18 and TRBJ1-4, with D possibly matching TRBD1 (6 bases). The CDR3 is 15 residues long. V was pared by 4 bases and J by 0 bases, with 9 bases between. The V gene's germline CDR1 is KGHSH and CDR2 LQKENI. The CDR3 spells CASSRQVATNEKLFF. The CDR3 DNA follows: TGTGCCAGCTCACGACAGGTCGCAACTAATGAAAAACTGTTTTTT.

The chain joins TRBV9 to TRBJ1-2; TRBD1 matches at 7 bases. The CDR3 is 14 amino acids. J lost 5 bases, V lost 0 bases, and 4 bases had no gene match. Per germline, CDR1 SGDLS and CDR2 YYNGEE. DNA for the CDR3: TGTGCCAGCAGCGTAGGAGCAGGGGGGTATGGCTACACCTTC. It codes for CASSVGAGGYGYTF.

The count of this clone is one. The rearrangement joins TRBV6-2 or TRBV6-3 to TRBJ1-3, with 8 bases fitting TRBD1. Germline V lookup: CDR1 MNHEY, CDR2 SVGEGT. Trimming cost V 6 bases and J 4 bases; bases outside gene matches: 8. This CDR3 has 15 residues. This CDR3 is CASSAGQAGGNTIYF. As DNA, the CDR3 is TGTGCCAGCAGCGCGGGACAGGCGGGAGGAAACACCATATATTTT.

This clone has a handful of counts. The J gene is TRBJ2-7, the V gene TRBV5-5; 7 nucleotides agree with TRBD1. Germline CDR1 reads SGHKS; CDR2 reads YYEKEE (reference sequence). V was pared by 3 bases and J by 4 bases, with 1 base of the junction left unmatched. The CDR3 runs to 12 residues. The CDR3 nucleotides are TGTGCCAGCAGCTGGGACAGATACGAGCAGTACTTC. Its protein is CASSWDRYEQYF.

The rearrangement joins TRBV19 to TRBJ2-5; D is perhaps TRBD2 (5 bases). This CDR3 has 11 amino acids. V lost 4 bases, J lost 5 bases, and 5 bases lay in between. Germline CDR1 is LNHDA and CDR2 is SQIVND (reference sequence). Here the CDR3 reads CASSSGETQYF. The CDR3 region has the DNA TGTGCCAGTAGTAGCGGGGAGACCCAGTACTTC.

The genes are TRBV18 and TRBJ2-2; possibly TRBD2 for D (6 bases). The germline V gene encodes CDR1 KGHSH and CDR2 LQKENI. This CDR3 region has 18 residues. Trimming removed 3 bases from V and 0 bases from J, with 17 bases in between. Here the CDR3 DNA reads TGTGCCAGCTCACCGCCAGCGGGCCAGAGAGCGAACACCGGGGAGCTGTTTTTT. Its protein is CASSPPAGQRANTGELFF.

The DNA of the CDR3 is TGTGCCAGCAGCGTAGGACAGTCCTTTAGCTCTGGAAACACCATATATTTT. It encodes CASSVGQSFSSGNTIYF. The J gene is TRBJ1-3, the V gene TRBV9; D is possibly TRBD1 (5 bases). The CDR3 is made up of 17 amino acids. The ends were cut back, 0 bases at V and 0 bases at J, with 13 bases in the middle. Germline assignment: CDR1 SGDLS and CDR2 YYNGEE.

This clone was observed a single time. V gene TRBV27 combines with J gene TRBJ2-4; D might be TRBD1 (6 bases). Germline V lookup: CDR1 MNHEY, CDR2 SMNVEV (reference sequence). The CDR3 loop spans 15 amino acids. The V end lost 3 bases, the J end lost 1 base, and 10 bases lay between the germline ends. The CDR3 protein is CASSLGTSAKNIQYF. The CDR3 DNA reads TGTGCCAGCAGTTTGGGGACATCGGCCAAAAACATTCAGTACTTC.

The chain carries TRBV5-8 and TRBJ2-3, with 9 nucleotides matching TRBD2. This CDR3 region has 15 residues. After removal of 4 bases from V and 3 bases from J, the junction contained 6 bases not matched to a gene. CDR1 is SGHTS and CDR2 is YDEGEE in the germline V gene. The CDR3 is CASSAGLARTDTQYF. The CDR3 nucleotides are TGTGCCAGCAGCGCCGGACTAGCGAGAACAGATACGCAGTATTTT.

The rearrangement links TRBV28 to TRBJ2-7; TRBD1 is a possible D gene (6 bases). The CDR3 has 14 amino acids. The V gene's germline CDR1 is MDHEN and CDR2 SYDVKM. V lost 5 bases and J 1 base, leaving 12 bases between the germline ends. CDR3 sequence (DNA): TGTGCCAGCAGTCTGACAGGCGATTCCTACGAGCAGTACTTC. This gives the protein CASSLTGDSYEQYF.